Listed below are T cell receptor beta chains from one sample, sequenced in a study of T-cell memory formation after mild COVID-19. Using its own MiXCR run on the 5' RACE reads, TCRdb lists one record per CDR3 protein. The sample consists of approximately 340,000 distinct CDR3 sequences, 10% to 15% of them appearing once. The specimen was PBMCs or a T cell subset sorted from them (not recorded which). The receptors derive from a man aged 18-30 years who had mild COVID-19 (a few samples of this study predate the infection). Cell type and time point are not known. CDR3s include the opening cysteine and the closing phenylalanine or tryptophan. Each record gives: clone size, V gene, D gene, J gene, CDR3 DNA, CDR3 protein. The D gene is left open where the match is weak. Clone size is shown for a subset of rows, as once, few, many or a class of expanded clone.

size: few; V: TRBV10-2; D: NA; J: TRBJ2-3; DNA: TGCGCCAGCAGTGAGACGCGGGTAGGGCCCGTAACGCAGTATTTT; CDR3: CASSETRVGPVTQYF
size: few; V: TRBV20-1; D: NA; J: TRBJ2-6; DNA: TGCAGTGCTAGTCAGTCTGGGGCCAACGTCCTGACTTTC; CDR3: CSASQSGANVLTF
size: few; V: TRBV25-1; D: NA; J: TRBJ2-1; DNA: TGTGCCAGCACCCTAGGGGAGGGGGCGATCCCCCATGAGCAGTTCTTC; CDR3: CASTLGEGAIPHEQFF
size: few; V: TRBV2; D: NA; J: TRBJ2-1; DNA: TGTGCCAGCAGTGAAGTGCCAGGGGAGGGTGAGCAGTTCTTC; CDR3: CASSEVPGEGEQFF
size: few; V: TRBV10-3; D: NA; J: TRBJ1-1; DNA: TGTGCCATCAGCTCGCACGGACCCCCCCCGCGCACTGAAGCTTTCTTT; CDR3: CAISSHGPPPRTEAFF
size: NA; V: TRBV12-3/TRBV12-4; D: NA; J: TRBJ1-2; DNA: TGTGCCAGCAGTTTAAAGGTTTCTTTCGGCTACACCTTC; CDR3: CASSLKVSFGYTF
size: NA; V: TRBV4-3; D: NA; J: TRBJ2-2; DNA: TGCGCCAGCAGCCAAGTAGGCGGGGCGCAGGCCGGGGAGCTGTTTTTT; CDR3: CASSQVGGAQAGELFF
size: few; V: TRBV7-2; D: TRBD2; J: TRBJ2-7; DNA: TGTGCCAGCAGCCGAATAACTAGCGGGGGCCCCCCCGCTGACTTC; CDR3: CASSRITSGGPPADF
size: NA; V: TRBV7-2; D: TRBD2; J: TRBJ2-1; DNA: TGTGCCAGCAGCTTACCCTCGGGGGGGCCGGGGAATGAGCAGTTCTTC; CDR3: CASSLPSGGPGNEQFF
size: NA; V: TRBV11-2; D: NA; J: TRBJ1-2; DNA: TGTGCCAGCAGCTCGGGAGTCGGGGCGGTTGGCTACACCTTC; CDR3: CASSSGVGAVGYTF
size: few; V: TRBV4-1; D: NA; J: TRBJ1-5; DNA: TGCGCCAGCAGCCAAGTGGGAGGGGTGGATCCCCAGCATTTT; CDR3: CASSQVGGVDPQHF
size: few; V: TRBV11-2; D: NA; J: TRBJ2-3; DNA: TGTGCCAGCAGCCTAGAGTCCGATACGCAGTATTTT; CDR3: CASSLESDTQYF
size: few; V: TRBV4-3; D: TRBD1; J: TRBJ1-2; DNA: TGCGCCAGCAGCCAAGAATCCGGGACAGTCGTTAATGGCTACACCTTC; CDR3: CASSQESGTVVNGYTF
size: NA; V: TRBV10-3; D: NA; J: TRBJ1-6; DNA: TGTGCCATTTCCAAGCAGGCTTATAATTCACCCCTCCACTTT; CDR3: CAISKQAYNSPLHF
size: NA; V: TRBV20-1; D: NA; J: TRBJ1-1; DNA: TGCAGTGCTCGATCTGTGGAAGGATTGAACACTGAAGCTTTCTTT; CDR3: CSARSVEGLNTEAFF
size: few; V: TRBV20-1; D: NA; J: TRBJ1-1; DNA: TGCAGTGCTCCAGACGGCAACACTGAAGCTTTCTTT; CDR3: CSAPDGNTEAFF
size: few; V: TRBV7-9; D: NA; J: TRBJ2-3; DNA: TGTGCCAGCGCCGATGGAGAGGGAGATACGCAGTATTTT; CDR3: CASADGEGDTQYF
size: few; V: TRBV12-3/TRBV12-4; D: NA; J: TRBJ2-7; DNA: TGTGCCAGCAGTTTGCCCGCGACCCGCTACGAGCAGTACTTC; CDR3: CASSLPATRYEQYF
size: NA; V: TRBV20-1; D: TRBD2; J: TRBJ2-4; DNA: TGCAGTGCCCTAGCGGGGGGGCCGGACATTCAGTACTTC; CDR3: CSALAGGPDIQYF
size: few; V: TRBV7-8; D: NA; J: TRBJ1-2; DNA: TGTGCCAGCAGCTCACCCCCCCTGGACCTGGTCTATGGCTACACCTTC; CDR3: CASSSPPLDLVYGYTF
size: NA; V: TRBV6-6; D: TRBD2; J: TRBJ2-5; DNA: TGTGCCAGCAGTAAGGGAGCGGGGGCGTTAGAGACCCAGTACTTC; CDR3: CASSKGAGALETQYF
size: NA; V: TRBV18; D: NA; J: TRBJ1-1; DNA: TGTGCCAGCTCACCACAAGTCCGGCCTCAGGGGATCGGGACTGAAGCTTTCTTT; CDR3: CASSPQVRPQGIGTEAFF
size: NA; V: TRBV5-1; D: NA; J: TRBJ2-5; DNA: TGCGCCAGCTACACCGGCCCAACACAATGGGGACCACAAGAGACCCAGTACTTC; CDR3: CASYTGPTQWGPQETQYF
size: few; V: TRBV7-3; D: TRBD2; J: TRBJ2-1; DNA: TGTGCCAGCAGCTTGGAGCGGGGGGCCTACAATGAGCAGTTCTTC; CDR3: CASSLERGAYNEQFF
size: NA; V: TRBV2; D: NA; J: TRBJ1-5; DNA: TGTGCCAGCAGTGAACTGGCAGGGGAAGATCAGCCCCAGCATTTT; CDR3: CASSELAGEDQPQHF
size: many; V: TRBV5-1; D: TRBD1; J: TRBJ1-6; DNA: TGCGCCAGCAGCTTGGGCGGACAGGGGTGGGGTAATTCACCCCTCCACTTT; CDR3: CASSLGGQGWGNSPLHF
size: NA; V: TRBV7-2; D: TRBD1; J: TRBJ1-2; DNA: TGTGCCAGCAGCTCCCGGACAGGGAGAGGCTACACCTTC; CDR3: CASSSRTGRGYTF
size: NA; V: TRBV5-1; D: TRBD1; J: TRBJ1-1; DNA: TGCGCCAGCAGGACAGGGGATGGCACTGAAGCTTTCTTT; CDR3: CASRTGDGTEAFF
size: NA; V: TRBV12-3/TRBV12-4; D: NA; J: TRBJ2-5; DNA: TGTGCCAGCAGCAGGACAGAGACCCAGTACTTC; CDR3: CASSRTETQYF
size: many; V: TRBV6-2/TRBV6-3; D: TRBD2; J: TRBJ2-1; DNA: TGTGCCAGCAGTGCCAGGACTAGCGGCCTATACAATGAGCAGTTCTTC; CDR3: CASSARTSGLYNEQFF
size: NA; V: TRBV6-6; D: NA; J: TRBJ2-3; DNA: TGTGCAGGTCGGCGGGGTAGCACAGATACGCAGTATTTT; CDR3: CAGRRGSTDTQYF
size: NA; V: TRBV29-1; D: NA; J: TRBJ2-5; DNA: TGCAGCGTTGATATTTGGAAAGAGACCCAGTACTTC; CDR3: CSVDIWKETQYF
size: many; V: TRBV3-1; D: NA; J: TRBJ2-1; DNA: TGTGCCAGCAGCCAATCTGGCCTAACAGTTGAGCAGTTCTTC; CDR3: CASSQSGLTVEQFF
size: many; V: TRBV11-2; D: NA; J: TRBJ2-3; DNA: TGTGCCAGCAGCTCGGGGCCCCGCACAGATACGCAGTATTTT; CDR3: CASSSGPRTDTQYF
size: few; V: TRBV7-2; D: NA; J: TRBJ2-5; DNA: TGTGCCAGCAGCTTAAATCTAGCCCAAGAGACCCAGTACTTC; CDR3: CASSLNLAQETQYF
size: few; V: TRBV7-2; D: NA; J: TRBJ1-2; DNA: TGTGCCAGCAGCTTATTTTCAGCGGCTGGCGGCTACACCTTC; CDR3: CASSLFSAAGGYTF
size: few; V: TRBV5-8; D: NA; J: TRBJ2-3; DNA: TGTGCCAGCAGCTTACAGGGGACTAGCACAGATACGCAGTATTTT; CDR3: CASSLQGTSTDTQYF
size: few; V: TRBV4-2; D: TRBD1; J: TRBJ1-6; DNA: TGTGCCAGCAGCCAAGAGGAGGGACAGGCTGAGTCACCCCTCCACTTT; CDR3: CASSQEEGQAESPLHF
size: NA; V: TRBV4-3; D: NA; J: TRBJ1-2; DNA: TGCGCCAGCAGCCAAGATGTGGCTGACAGCCGCTACACCTTC; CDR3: CASSQDVADSRYTF
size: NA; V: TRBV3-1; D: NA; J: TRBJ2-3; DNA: TGTGCCAGCAGCCAGGGTAACCCAGATACGCAGTATTTT; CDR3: CASSQGNPDTQYF
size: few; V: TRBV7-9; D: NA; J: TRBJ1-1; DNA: TGTGCCAGCAGCCCAAGGGACAAAATGAACACTGAAGCTTTCTTT; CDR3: CASSPRDKMNTEAFF
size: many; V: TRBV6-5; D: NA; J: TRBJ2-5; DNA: TGTGCCAGCAGTTACTCGGGCCAAGAGACCCAGTACTTC; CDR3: CASSYSGQETQYF
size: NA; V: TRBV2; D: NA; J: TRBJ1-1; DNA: TGTGCCAGCAGTGGGGTCCAGAACACTGAAGCTTTCTTT; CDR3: CASSGVQNTEAFF
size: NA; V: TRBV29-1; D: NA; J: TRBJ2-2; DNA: TGCAGCGTTGTCAGGGCATACACCGGGGAGCTGTTTTTT; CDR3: CSVVRAYTGELFF
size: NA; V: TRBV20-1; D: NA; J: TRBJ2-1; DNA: TGCAGTGCTAGAGATCTATCCGCTGTCTACAATGAGCAGTTCTTC; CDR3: CSARDLSAVYNEQFF
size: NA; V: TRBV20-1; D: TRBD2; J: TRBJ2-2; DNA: TGCAGTGCTAGAGATCATAGCGGGGGGGCGGCAAGGGAGCTGTTTTTT; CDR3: CSARDHSGGAARELFF
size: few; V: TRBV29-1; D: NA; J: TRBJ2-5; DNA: TGCAGCGTTGAAGAAGGGGGGACGGAACAAGAGACCCAGTACTTC; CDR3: CSVEEGGTEQETQYF
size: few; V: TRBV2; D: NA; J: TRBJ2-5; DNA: TGTGCCAGCAGTGAATACAGGGACGAGACCCAGTACTTC; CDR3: CASSEYRDETQYF
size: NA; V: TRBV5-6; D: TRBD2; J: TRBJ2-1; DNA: TGTGCCAGCAGCTCAAATACACGGGGGGACTACAATGAGCAGTTCTTC; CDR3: CASSSNTRGDYNEQFF
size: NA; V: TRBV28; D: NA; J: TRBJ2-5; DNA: TGTGCCAGCAGCGACGACCAAGAGACCCAGTACTTC; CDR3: CASSDDQETQYF